The clone carrying this T cell receptor beta chain was seen once. The antigen remains undetermined. Adult Caucasians living in Nashville, Tennessee made up all of the donors. From CD4+ cells came CD45RA+ naive and CD45RA-negative memory subsets. Produced via immunoSEQ multiplex PCR; TCRdb's table is partial and in-frame only. The table shows a few million clones, with 80% to 95% occurring only once. The sample belongs to a study of shared clonotypes between healthy human individuals. Study summary: For every donor, three CD4 naive, three CD4 memory, two CD8 naive and one CD8 memory plates were used.

Study observations and caveats: A generally larger estimated richness was seen in naive subsets than in memory subsets.

The CDR3 is 14 amino acids. V trimming: 6 bases; J trimming: 7 bases; junction bases outside the gene matches: 6. Germline V gives CDR1 SNHLY, CDR2 FYNNEI. The sequence was obtained from a man younger than 35 in good health. Some clones in this sample may be carry-over from other donors' samples. V gene TRBV2 combines with J gene TRBJ2-5; the match to TRBD2 covers 12 bases. Material for sequencing was naive CD4+ T cells from PBMCs. Specified subset: CD45RA+ positively selected. CDR3 sequence: CASRGTSGLGTQYF. DNA of the CDR3: TGTGCCAGCAGAGGGACTAGCGGGCTCGGGACCCAGTACTTC.